This T cell receptor (beta chain) emerged from a study of blood T cell repertoires in COVID-19. Generated by immunoSEQ multiplex PCR, the TCRdb table keeps only in-frame clones and is missing some. The sample shows under 350,000 clones, around nine tenths of them seen only once. The specimen sequenced was PBMCs or T cells enriched from blood (not recorded which). This TCR came from a woman aged 18 to 35 who had recovered from COVID-19.

This CDR3 is CASSHIGDSSYEQYF. The CDR3 DNA is TGTGCCAGCAGCCACATAGGGGACAGTTCCTACGAGCAGTACTTC. This chain joins TRBV3-1 (or the pseudogene TRBV3-2) and TRBJ2-7; TRBD1 aligns across 7 bases. Per germline, CDR1 LGHDT and CDR2 YNNKEL (reference sequence). The CDR3 loop spans 15 amino acids. The V gene end was trimmed by 3 bases and the J gene end by 1 base; junction bases not matched to a gene: 6.